These 13 T cell receptor beta chains were sequenced from one sample in a study of vaccination and CD4 T cells after COVID-19. These receptors' antigens are unknown. Cultured CD4+ T-cell DNA underwent Oncomine TCR Beta short-read sequencing. TCRdb reanalysed the PCR reads using MiXCR and keeps one entry per CDR3 protein. The top ten hold about 13% of the sample, which has more than 20,000 distinct CDR3 sequences, about 43% seen once. Time point here: late sampling 161 to 241 days after vaccination in a few convalescent patients. Treatment in this sample: 10-day PBMC culture with coronavirus spike peptide pools or control peptides (ViraFEST assay). The input for sequencing was CD4+ T cells from blood, cultured in vitro, taken about 7 months after SARS-CoV-2 vaccination. The receptors derive from a human donor who had recovered from COVID-19.

The CDR3 nucleotides read TGTGCCAGCAGAGTAGGGCGGAACACCGGGGAGCTGTTTTTT. The encoded protein is CASRVGRNTGELFF. The chain combines TRBV27 with TRBJ2-2; D not certain. Trimming removed 6 bases from V and 1 base from J, with 9 bases in between. The CDR3 runs to 14 residues. Germline lookup yields CDR1 MNHEY and CDR2 SMNVEV (reference sequence).

This clonotype was observed a few times. The rearrangement links TRBV6-1 to TRBJ1-6, with D possibly matching TRBD1 (6 bases). V was pared by 5 bases and J by 10 bases, with 12 bases between. The CDR3 totals 13 residues. Per the germline V gene, CDR1 is MNHNS and CDR2 is SASEGT. In DNA form, the CDR3 reads TGTGCCAGCAGTCCGGACAGAGGATCACCCCTCCACTTT. Translated, it gives CASSPDRGSPLHF.

This clonotype was picked up a small number of times. The chain combines TRBV20-1 with TRBJ1-5; no firm D call. The CDR3 contains 14 residues. Germline V lookup: CDR1 DFQATT, CDR2 SNEGSKA (reference sequence). The V gene lost 6 bases and the J gene lost 2 bases, with 14 bases spanning the gap. CDR3 DNA sequence: TGCAGTGCAATTTCCCGGGCCCGCAATCAGCCCCAGCATTTT. Its translation: CSAISRARNQPQHF.

The rearrangement joins TRBV20-1 to TRBJ1-2; D is unresolved. Looked up from germline, CDR1 is DFQATT and CDR2 is SNEGSKA (reference sequence). The CDR3 length is 15 residues. Trimming took off 0 bases at V and 3 bases at J, with 14 bases between the two ends. CDR3 sequence (DNA): TGCAGTGCTAGAGATCGGGCCAGGCACTACTATGGCTACACCTTC. Translation gives CSARDRARHYYGYTF.

This sequence joins TRBV11-1 and TRBJ2-5; 13 positions agree with TRBD2. The CDR3 length is 17 residues. Germline CDR1 reads SGHAT; CDR2 reads FQDESV (reference sequence). Germline trimming cut 5 bases from V and 2 bases from J; bases unmatched to any gene: 8. The CDR3 sequence is CASSLTSGGAWQETQYF. CDR3 DNA: TGTGCCAGCAGCCTTACTAGCGGGGGGGCCTGGCAAGAGACCCAGTACTTC.

The rearrangement uses TRBV20-1 and TRBJ1-2; the D is unclear. This CDR3 spans 16 amino acids. Per germline, CDR1 DFQATT and CDR2 SNEGSKA (reference sequence). V was trimmed by 1 base and J by 8 bases, leaving 23 bases between them. CDR3 loop: CSARGGPVGVLGGYTF. CDR3 DNA: TGCAGTGCTAGAGGTGGCCCGGTCGGGGTTCTGGGCGGCTACACCTTC.

The chain joins TRBV7-6 to TRBJ1-1; TRBD1 is a possible D gene (5 bases). This CDR3 comprises 15 residues. V lost 2 bases to trimming and J lost 2 bases, with 12 bases between them. Germline assignment: CDR1 SGHVS and CDR2 FNYEAQ. The CDR3 is CASSLTGHSNTEAFF. The CDR3 region has the DNA TGTGCCAGCAGCTTAACCGGACACAGCAACACTGAAGCTTTCTTT. Full variable domain (missing parts from reference TRBV7-6 and TRBJ1-1): GAGVSQSPRYKVTKRGQDVALRCDPISGHVSLYWYRQALGQGPEFLTYFNYEAQQDKSGLPNDRFSAERPEGSISTLTIQRTEQRDSAMYRCASSLTGHSNTEAFFGQGTRLTVV.

The CDR3 is CASSRGTSGNTGELFF. Written as DNA, the CDR3 is TGTGCCAGCAGCCGCGGGACTAGCGGAAACACCGGGGAGCTGTTTTTT. The rearrangement joins TRBV7-2 to TRBJ2-2, with 11 positions matching TRBD2. J was trimmed by 2 bases and V by 5 bases; bases with no gene match: 4. CDR3 length equals 16 residues. Looked up from germline, CDR1 is SGHTA and CDR2 is FQGNSA.

The gene calls are TRBV27 and TRBJ2-3; TRBD1 aligns across 7 bases. The V gene end was trimmed by 6 bases and the J gene end by 2 bases; junction bases not matched to a gene: 5. The germline gives CDR1 MNHEY, CDR2 SMNVEV (reference sequence). CDR3 length: 14 amino acids. Here the CDR3 DNA reads TGTGCCAGCAGGAGGACAGGTTACACAGATACGCAGTATTTT. Residues: CASRRTGYTDTQYF.

The J gene is TRBJ1-5, the V gene TRBV10-3; D call uncertain. CDR3 size: 15 residues. The V end lost 4 bases, the J end lost 0 bases, and 10 bases lay between the germline ends. Germline CDR1 ENHRY, CDR2 SYGVKD. CDR3 in amino acids: CAISGKRNSNQPQHF. The DNA for the CDR3 is TGTGCCATCAGTGGTAAACGGAATAGCAATCAGCCCCAGCATTTT.

This clonotype was picked up one time. The chain recombines TRBV7-2 with TRBJ2-1, with D unresolved. The V end lost 3 bases, the J end lost 5 bases, and 8 bases lay between the germline ends. The CDR3 is made up of 13 amino acids. The germline gives CDR1 SGHTA, CDR2 FQGNSA. CDR3 amino acids: CASSFQTHNEQFF. Written as DNA, the CDR3 is TGTGCCAGCAGCTTCCAGACCCACAATGAGCAGTTCTTC.

The chain recombines TRBV7-2 with TRBJ2-7, with D maybe TRBD1 (5 bases). The CDR3 consists of 13 residues. The germline CDR1 and CDR2 sequences are SGHTA and FQGNSA. V was trimmed by 5 bases and J by 3 bases, leaving 11 bases between them. The CDR3 DNA reads TGTGCCAGCAGCGAATCAACAGGCTACGAGCAGTACTTC. It translates to CASSESTGYEQYF.

This clonotype was recorded a few times. This chain connects TRBV7-6 to TRBJ2-5, with D possibly TRBD1 on 5 matching bases. This CDR3 comprises 16 residues. The V end was cut by 2 bases, the J end by 5 bases, with 18 bases between. The germline CDR1 and CDR2 sequences are SGHVS and FNYEAQ. DNA for the CDR3: TGTGCCAGCAGCTTATCCCACTCGACAGTTTATGAGACCCAGTACTTC. This sequence encodes CASSLSHSTVYETQYF.